Listed below are T cell receptor beta chains from one sample, sequenced in a study of T-cell reconstitution after alpha-beta-depleted transplantation in children. TCRdb processed the PCR reads anew with MiXCR; each CDR3 protein has one entry. The table shows about 610,000 distinct CDR3 sequences, with 8% to 11% occurring only once. Sequenced material: PBMCs from the stem cell graft donor, taken from the stem cell graft. These receptors were collected from a human donor who donated a stem cell graft to a child with acute myeloid leukemia. Each CDR3 is given with its conserved first and last residue. Fields, in order: CDR3 length, clone size, V gene, D gene, J gene, CDR3 protein, CDR3 DNA. The D gene is left open where the match is weak. Clone size is shown for a subset of rows, as once, few, many or a class of expanded clone.

len: 17; abundance: many; v_gene: TRBV5-6; d_gene: TRBD1; j_gene: TRBJ2-7; CDR3aa: CASSLAPGQGRSYEQYF; CDR3nt: TGTGCCAGCAGCTTAGCGCCGGGACAGGGACGCTCCTACGAGCAGTACTTC
len: 13; abundance: few; v_gene: TRBV12-3/TRBV12-4; d_gene: TRBD2; j_gene: TRBJ2-7; CDR3aa: CASGLAGRSGQYF; CDR3nt: TGTGCCAGCGGGCTAGCGGGCCGATCAGGGCAGTACTTC
len: 12; abundance: NA; v_gene: TRBV28; d_gene: NA; j_gene: TRBJ1-6; CDR3aa: CASSLSASPLHF; CDR3nt: TGTGCCAGCAGTTTATCTGCCTCACCCCTCCACTTT
len: 15; abundance: NA; v_gene: TRBV21-1; d_gene: NA; j_gene: TRBJ2-7; CDR3aa: CASSKPPEATYEQYF; CDR3nt: TGTGCCAGCAGCAAACCGCCGGAGGCTACCTACGAGCAGTACTTC
len: 15; abundance: many; v_gene: TRBV7-9; d_gene: NA; j_gene: TRBJ1-6; CDR3aa: CASRGGLTNDSPLHF; CDR3nt: TGTGCCAGCAGGGGGGGGCTCACTAATGATTCACCCCTCCACTTT
len: 18; abundance: NA; v_gene: TRBV7-2; d_gene: TRBD2; j_gene: TRBJ2-1; CDR3aa: CASSPGLAGGPTYNEQFF; CDR3nt: TGTGCCAGCAGCCCCGGACTAGCGGGAGGGCCTACCTACAATGAGCAGTTCTTC
len: 15; abundance: many; v_gene: TRBV7-2; d_gene: NA; j_gene: TRBJ2-5; CDR3aa: CASSQGRGWAETQYF; CDR3nt: TGTGCCAGCAGCCAGGGACGGGGATGGGCAGAGACCCAGTACTTC
len: 16; abundance: few; v_gene: TRBV5-1; d_gene: TRBD2; j_gene: TRBJ2-1; CDR3aa: CASSRETGTSGNEQFF; CDR3nt: TGCGCCAGCAGCCGAGAGACCGGGACTAGCGGTAATGAGCAGTTCTTC
len: 15; abundance: few; v_gene: TRBV18; d_gene: NA; j_gene: TRBJ2-1; CDR3aa: CASSRSGADYNEQFF; CDR3nt: TGTGCCAGCTCAAGGTCCGGAGCCGATTACAATGAGCAGTTCTTC
len: 15; abundance: many; v_gene: TRBV11-1; d_gene: TRBD2; j_gene: TRBJ2-2; CDR3aa: CASSQELAGAGELFF; CDR3nt: TGTGCCAGCAGCCAAGAGCTAGCGGGAGCCGGGGAGCTGTTTTTT
len: 10; abundance: NA; v_gene: TRBV29-1; d_gene: NA; j_gene: TRBJ2-3; CDR3aa: CSAGRNTQYF; CDR3nt: TGCAGCGCAGGACGGAACACGCAGTATTTT
len: 17; abundance: NA; v_gene: TRBV4-3; d_gene: TRBD2; j_gene: TRBJ2-3; CDR3aa: CASSQDKTSGRTDTQYF; CDR3nt: TGCGCCAGCAGCCAAGATAAGACTAGCGGGAGGACAGATACGCAGTATTTT
len: 11; abundance: many; v_gene: TRBV12-3/TRBV12-4; d_gene: NA; j_gene: TRBJ1-1; CDR3aa: CASKFYTEAFF; CDR3nt: TGTGCCAGCAAGTTCTACACTGAAGCTTTCTTT
len: 12; abundance: many; v_gene: TRBV10-3; d_gene: NA; j_gene: TRBJ1-5; CDR3aa: CAIRDSNQPQHF; CDR3nt: TGTGCCATCCGGGATAGCAATCAGCCCCAGCATTTT
len: 15; abundance: NA; v_gene: TRBV9; d_gene: TRBD1; j_gene: TRBJ1-1; CDR3aa: CASSLTGGLDTEAFF; CDR3nt: TGTGCCAGCAGCTTGACAGGGGGACTCGACACTGAAGCTTTCTTT
len: 11; abundance: NA; v_gene: TRBV28; d_gene: NA; j_gene: TRBJ2-3; CDR3aa: CASVATDTQYF; CDR3nt: TGTGCCAGCGTGGCGACAGATACGCAGTATTTT
len: 14; abundance: few; v_gene: TRBV12-3/TRBV12-4; d_gene: TRBD1; j_gene: TRBJ2-7; CDR3aa: CASSSRAGGNEQYF; CDR3nt: TGTGCCAGCAGTTCCCGGGCAGGGGGTAACGAGCAGTACTTC
len: 17; abundance: few; v_gene: TRBV7-2; d_gene: TRBD2; j_gene: TRBJ2-7; CDR3aa: CASSYVGPQRGPYEQYF; CDR3nt: TGTGCCAGCAGCTACGTGGGGCCCCAGCGGGGGCCCTACGAGCAGTACTTC
len: 14; abundance: few; v_gene: TRBV5-1; d_gene: NA; j_gene: TRBJ2-1; CDR3aa: CASTGGKFVNEQFF; CDR3nt: TGCGCCAGCACAGGCGGGAAATTTGTCAATGAGCAGTTCTTC
len: 14; abundance: few; v_gene: TRBV7-2; d_gene: NA; j_gene: TRBJ1-1; CDR3aa: CASRLSAGFTEAFF; CDR3nt: TGTGCCAGCCGCCTCTCCGCGGGGTTCACTGAAGCTTTCTTT
len: 12; abundance: many; v_gene: TRBV18; d_gene: NA; j_gene: TRBJ2-1; CDR3aa: CASSQGVSEQFF; CDR3nt: TGTGCCAGCTCACAAGGGGTGTCGGAGCAGTTCTTC
len: 12; abundance: NA; v_gene: TRBV20-1; d_gene: NA; j_gene: TRBJ1-2; CDR3aa: CSATRQGYGYTF; CDR3nt: TGCAGTGCTACAAGGCAGGGCTATGGCTACACCTTC
len: 12; abundance: few; v_gene: TRBV20-1; d_gene: TRBD1; j_gene: TRBJ1-4; CDR3aa: CSAEPDREKLFF; CDR3nt: TGCAGTGCGGAACCGGACAGGGAAAAACTGTTTTTT
len: 15; abundance: NA; v_gene: TRBV4-2; d_gene: NA; j_gene: TRBJ2-7; CDR3aa: CASSQIRIPTYEQYF; CDR3nt: TGTGCCAGCAGCCAGATACGGATACCTACCTACGAGCAGTACTTC
len: 13; abundance: many; v_gene: TRBV28; d_gene: TRBD1; j_gene: TRBJ2-1; CDR3aa: CASSVTGGVEQFF; CDR3nt: TGTGCCAGCAGTGTGACAGGGGGTGTTGAGCAGTTCTTC
len: 13; abundance: NA; v_gene: TRBV3-1; d_gene: NA; j_gene: TRBJ2-1; CDR3aa: CASSPGGRGEQFF; CDR3nt: TGTGCCAGCAGCCCAGGGGGGAGAGGTGAGCAGTTCTTC
len: 13; abundance: few; v_gene: TRBV28; d_gene: NA; j_gene: TRBJ2-3; CDR3aa: CANPGTRTDTQYF; CDR3nt: TGTGCCAATCCGGGAACACGCACAGATACGCAGTATTTT
len: 14; abundance: NA; v_gene: TRBV7-9; d_gene: NA; j_gene: TRBJ2-7; CDR3aa: CASSTRDKEPKQYF; CDR3nt: TGTGCCAGCAGCACTCGGGACAAGGAGCCCAAGCAGTACTTC
len: 18; abundance: NA; v_gene: TRBV21-1; d_gene: NA; j_gene: TRBJ2-1; CDR3aa: CASSKGFSGRHPYNEQFF; CDR3nt: TGTGCCAGCAGCAAAGGTTTTAGCGGGAGGCACCCCTACAATGAGCAGTTCTTC
len: 16; abundance: NA; v_gene: TRBV5-1; d_gene: TRBD2; j_gene: TRBJ2-2; CDR3aa: CASSLAVTSGTGELFF; CDR3nt: TGCGCCAGCAGCTTGGCCGTCACTAGCGGGACCGGGGAGCTGTTTTTT
len: 17; abundance: many; v_gene: TRBV13; d_gene: TRBD2; j_gene: TRBJ2-2; CDR3aa: CASSSPVGLAVSGELFF; CDR3nt: TGTGCCAGCAGCTCCCCCGTGGGACTAGCAGTATCCGGGGAGCTGTTTTTT
len: 18; abundance: NA; v_gene: TRBV20-1; d_gene: TRBD1; j_gene: TRBJ1-6; CDR3aa: CSARAGQGFHTYNSPLHF; CDR3nt: TGCAGTGCTAGAGCGGGACAGGGGTTCCATACGTATAATTCACCCCTCCACTTT
len: 15; abundance: many; v_gene: TRBV30; d_gene: TRBD2; j_gene: TRBJ2-3; CDR3aa: CAWSRAGGGTDTQYF; CDR3nt: TGTGCCTGGAGTAGGGCGGGAGGGGGCACAGATACGCAGTATTTT
len: 13; abundance: NA; v_gene: TRBV27; d_gene: NA; j_gene: TRBJ2-7; CDR3aa: CASSLKEGYEQYF; CDR3nt: TGTGCCAGCAGTTTAAAGGAGGGCTACGAGCAGTACTTC
len: 16; abundance: NA; v_gene: TRBV2; d_gene: TRBD2; j_gene: TRBJ2-1; CDR3aa: CASSTGRREGQGEQFF; CDR3nt: TGTGCCAGCAGTACCGGAAGGCGGGAGGGCCAGGGTGAGCAGTTCTTC
len: 14; abundance: NA; v_gene: TRBV5-5; d_gene: NA; j_gene: TRBJ1-2; CDR3aa: CASSLATDFEGYTF; CDR3nt: TGTGCCAGCAGCTTGGCGACGGATTTCGAAGGCTACACCTTC
len: 12; abundance: many; v_gene: TRBV2; d_gene: NA; j_gene: TRBJ2-7; CDR3aa: CASRVQAYEQYF; CDR3nt: TGTGCCAGCAGGGTTCAGGCCTACGAGCAGTACTTC
len: 13; abundance: many; v_gene: TRBV12-3/TRBV12-4; d_gene: NA; j_gene: TRBJ1-2; CDR3aa: CASKPTPNYGYTF; CDR3nt: TGTGCCAGCAAACCTACACCGAACTATGGCTACACCTTC
len: 11; abundance: many; v_gene: TRBV28; d_gene: NA; j_gene: TRBJ2-3; CDR3aa: CASTSGHTQYF; CDR3nt: TGTGCCAGCACAAGCGGGCATACGCAGTATTTT
len: 18; abundance: few; v_gene: TRBV5-5; d_gene: TRBD1; j_gene: TRBJ1-1; CDR3aa: CASSLGTGGAGANTEAFF; CDR3nt: TGTGCCAGCAGCTTAGGGACAGGGGGCGCAGGTGCGAACACTGAAGCTTTCTTT
len: 17; abundance: NA; v_gene: TRBV20-1; d_gene: NA; j_gene: TRBJ1-1; CDR3aa: CSATGTVTNLLNTEAFF; CDR3nt: TGCAGTGCAACTGGGACGGTTACAAACCTCTTGAACACTGAAGCTTTCTTT
len: 15; abundance: few; v_gene: TRBV5-1; d_gene: TRBD2; j_gene: TRBJ2-5; CDR3aa: CASSFLAANQETQYF; CDR3nt: TGCGCCAGCAGCTTTCTAGCGGCAAACCAAGAGACCCAGTACTTC
len: 15; abundance: NA; v_gene: TRBV11-2; d_gene: NA; j_gene: TRBJ2-7; CDR3aa: CASSLRSGVGDEQYF; CDR3nt: TGTGCCAGCAGCCTAAGGTCAGGGGTGGGGGACGAGCAGTACTTC
len: 15; abundance: many; v_gene: TRBV7-2; d_gene: TRBD2; j_gene: TRBJ2-7; CDR3aa: CASSRASGTSYEQYF; CDR3nt: TGTGCCAGCAGTCGAGCTAGCGGGACCTCCTACGAGCAGTACTTC
len: 11; abundance: many; v_gene: TRBV6-2/TRBV6-3; d_gene: NA; j_gene: TRBJ2-7; CDR3aa: CASRDSYEQYF; CDR3nt: TGTGCCAGCAGGGATAGCTACGAGCAGTACTTC
len: 12; abundance: few; v_gene: TRBV29-1; d_gene: TRBD1; j_gene: TRBJ2-1; CDR3aa: CSGYRGDNEQFF; CDR3nt: TGCAGCGGCTACAGGGGTGACAATGAGCAGTTCTTC
len: 15; abundance: many; v_gene: TRBV7-3; d_gene: NA; j_gene: TRBJ2-3; CDR3aa: CASRGSPGGTDTQYF; CDR3nt: TGTGCCAGCAGAGGGTCCCCCGGTGGCACAGATACGCAGTATTTT
len: 15; abundance: many; v_gene: TRBV12-3/TRBV12-4; d_gene: NA; j_gene: TRBJ1-1; CDR3aa: CASSSTGPRNTEAFF; CDR3nt: TGTGCCAGCAGTTCCACCGGGCCCCGGAACACTGAAGCTTTCTTT
len: 15; abundance: many; v_gene: TRBV29-1; d_gene: NA; j_gene: TRBJ2-5; CDR3aa: CSVARGSRGGETQYF; CDR3nt: TGCAGCGTTGCCCGGGGGTCCAGGGGCGGGGAGACCCAGTACTTC
len: 14; abundance: NA; v_gene: TRBV4-3; d_gene: TRBD1; j_gene: TRBJ1-2; CDR3aa: CAISQVFDRDGYTF; CDR3nt: TGCGCCATCAGCCAAGTTTTTGACAGGGATGGCTACACCTTC
len: 17; abundance: few; v_gene: TRBV27; d_gene: NA; j_gene: TRBJ2-7; CDR3aa: CASSPRFGDPISYEQYF; CDR3nt: TGTGCCAGCAGTCCCCGGTTCGGGGACCCCATCTCCTACGAGCAGTACTTC